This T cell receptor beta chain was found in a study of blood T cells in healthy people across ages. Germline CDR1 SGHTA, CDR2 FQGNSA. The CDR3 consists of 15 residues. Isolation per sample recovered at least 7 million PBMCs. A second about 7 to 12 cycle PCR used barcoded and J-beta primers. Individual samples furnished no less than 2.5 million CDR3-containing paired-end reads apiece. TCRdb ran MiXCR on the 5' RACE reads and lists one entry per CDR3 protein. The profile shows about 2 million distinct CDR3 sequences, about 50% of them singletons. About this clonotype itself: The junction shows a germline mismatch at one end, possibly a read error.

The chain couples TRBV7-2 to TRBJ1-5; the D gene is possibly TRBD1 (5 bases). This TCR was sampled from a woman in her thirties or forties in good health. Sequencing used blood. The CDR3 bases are TGTGCCGGCAGCTTAGTGGGACTGAATAATCAGCCCCAGCATTTT. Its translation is CAGSLVGLNNQPQHF.